This entry lists 15 T cell receptor beta chains sequenced from one sample in a study of early T cells in non-severe SARS-CoV-2 infection (dated by TCRdb to the early 2020s). The library was obtained by 5' RACE. Sequenced on a NextSeq 500. Using fastp trimming at Q25 and MiXCR clonotype assembly, TCRdb reanalyzed the public sequencing data and kept in-frame beta chains. Each entry merges the rows of one CDR3 protein and shows their most common DNA and genes. This sample gives under 65,000 distinct CDR3 sequences in total; roughly 12% of them show up just once. Clones ranked in the top ten supply over 3% of the sample. Input material: whole blood. The receptors derive from an adult who was a healthcare worker with PCR-confirmed SARS-CoV-2 infection or an uninfected control (not recorded which).

This rearrangement joins TRBV7-3 to TRBJ2-1; perhaps TRBD2 as D (6 bases). Trimming stripped 5 bases from V and 0 bases from J, with 14 bases between. CDR1 and CDR2 from the germline V gene are SGHTA and FQGTGA. CDR3 length: 16 residues. The CDR3: CASSDTGTSSYNEQFF. In nucleotides, the CDR3 is TGTGCCAGCAGCGACACCGGGACTTCCTCCTACAATGAGCAGTTCTTC.

This clonotype appeared many times. The rearrangement uses TRBV27 and TRBJ2-7, with a weak D call TRBD1 (6 bases). V was clipped by 3 bases and J by 5 bases, with 8 bases between them. The length of the CDR3 is 12 residues. Germline V gives CDR1 MNHEY, CDR2 SMNVEV (reference sequence). The CDR3 DNA reads as TGTGCCAGCAGTTTCCCAGGGGACGAGCAGTACTTC. It encodes CASSFPGDEQYF.

The CDR3 nucleotides are TGTGCCAGCAGCCCATTGTCTCTAGCGGTATCCTACGAGCAGTACTTC. It codes for CASSPLSLAVSYEQYF. V usage is TRBV28 and J usage is TRBJ2-7; 7 positions match TRBD2. The V gene's germline CDR1 is MDHEN and CDR2 SYDVKM. The CDR3 is 16 amino acids. The V segment lost 6 bases and the J segment 1 base; nucleotides outside the gene matches: 12. Looking up the rest from reference TRBV28 and TRBJ2-7 gives the full variable domain: DVKVTQSSRYLVKRTGEKVFLECVQDMDHENMFWYRQDPGLGLRLIYFSYDVKMKEKGDIPEGYSVSREKKERFSLILESASTNQTSMYLCASSPLSLAVSYEQYFGPGTRLTVT.

This clonotype was detected many times. The chain uses TRBV27 and TRBJ1-1, with 7 bases fitting TRBD1. This CDR3 comprises 13 residues. The V gene end was trimmed by 7 bases and the J gene end by 7 bases; junction bases not matched to a gene: 9. Germline V gene lookup returns CDR1 MNHEY and CDR2 SMNVEV (reference sequence). The CDR3 sequence is CASKRGQFGEAFF. CDR3 DNA sequence: TGTGCCAGCAAAAGGGGGCAGTTCGGTGAAGCTTTCTTT.

The chain uses TRBV6-4 and TRBJ2-1; 8 nucleotides match TRBD2. Germline V lookup: CDR1 MRHNA, CDR2 SNTAGT. V was clipped by 2 bases and J by 4 bases; unmatched bases: 7. The CDR3 consists of 16 residues. The CDR3 protein is CASSDGELAGYNEQFF. CDR3 in DNA: TGTGCCAGCAGTGACGGAGAGTTAGCGGGATACAATGAGCAGTTCTTC.

In its sample, this clonotype was seen many times. The V and J genes are TRBV20-1 and TRBJ2-3; TRBD1 might be the D (5 bases). Trimming shortened V by 8 bases and J by 1 base, and 13 bases separated the two germline ends. From germline, CDR1 is DFQATT and CDR2 SNEGSKA (reference sequence). The CDR3 is 13 amino acids. The CDR3 DNA is TGCAGTTCCCTCCCGACAGGCACAGATACGCAGTATTTT. As protein: CSSLPTGTDTQYF.

This clonotype was counted only a few times. This rearrangement joins TRBV7-7 to TRBJ2-1, with 8 bases lining up with TRBD2. The CDR3 contains 14 residues. Germline V gene sequence: CDR1 SSHAT, CDR2 FNYEAQ (reference sequence). Unmatched junction bases numbered 4, after V lost 2 bases and J lost 7 bases. The CDR3 sequence is CASSLSSGNNEQFF. Here the CDR3 DNA reads TGTGCCAGCAGCTTAAGTAGCGGGAATAATGAGCAGTTCTTC.

There are a few counts of this clonotype. An end of the junction does not agree with germline; a read error may underlie this. The chain has TRBV20-1 and TRBJ2-3; no definite D call. This CDR3 comprises 13 residues. Germline loops: CDR1 DFQATT, CDR2 SNEGSKA (reference sequence). DNA of the CDR3: TGCAGTGCTATAGCAGGACCCACAGACACGCAGTATTTT. It yields the protein CSAIAGPTDTQYF.

The chain recombines TRBV5-1 with TRBJ2-1; a possible D gene is TRBD2 (5 bases). The CDR3 is 16 amino acids. The V end was cut by 0 bases, the J end by 7 bases, with 17 bases between. Germline loops: CDR1 SGHRS, CDR2 YFSETQ. DNA for the CDR3: TGCGCCAGCAGCTTGGCCCGCGCTAGCCCGGGGAATGAGCAGTTCTTC. Protein: CASSLARASPGNEQFF.

The J gene is TRBJ1-1, the V gene TRBV5-1; D might be TRBD1 (5 bases). CDR1 is SGHRS and CDR2 is YFSETQ in the germline V gene. This CDR3 comprises 15 residues. The V end was cut by 1 base, the J end by 2 bases, with 12 bases between. The DNA of the CDR3 is TGCGCCAGCAGCTTGCAGGGTCTAGGAAACACTGAAGCTTTCTTT. Protein product: CASSLQGLGNTEAFF.

This clonotype came up many times. J is TRBJ2-1 and V is TRBV28; 7 nucleotides align to TRBD2. The CDR3 contains 16 residues. Germline CDR1 and CDR2: MDHEN and SYDVKM. V trimming: 4 bases; J trimming: 2 bases; junction bases outside the gene matches: 8. CDR3 DNA: TGTGCCAGCAGTTCCCCTAGGGCGGGAGCCTACAATGAGCAGTTCTTC. The encoded protein is CASSSPRAGAYNEQFF. Full variable domain (missing parts from reference TRBV28 and TRBJ2-1): DVKVTQSSRYLVKRTGEKVFLECVQDMDHENMFWYRQDPGLGLRLIYFSYDVKMKEKGDIPEGYSVSREKKERFSLILESASTNQTSMYLCASSSPRAGAYNEQFFGPGTRLTVL.

The chain recombines TRBV24-1 with TRBJ2-3; D possibly corresponds to TRBD2 (5 bases). CDR1 and CDR2 from the germline V gene are KGHDR and SFDVKD. Trimming removed 3 bases from V and 5 bases from J, with 11 bases in between. The CDR3 totals 14 residues. CDR3 loop: CATSDSMAGDTQYF. For the CDR3, the DNA is TGTGCCACCAGTGATAGTATGGCGGGAGATACGCAGTATTTT.

This clonotype was recorded many times. The CDR3 coding sequence is TGCGCCAGCAGCTTGGATACAGGGGTATCAGTACCAGCTGGGGCCAACGTCCTGACTTTC. Its protein product is CASSLDTGVSVPAGANVLTF. The J gene is TRBJ2-6, the V gene TRBV5-1; 7 bases line up with TRBD1. Germline CDR1 and CDR2: SGHRS and YFSETQ. CDR3 size: 20 residues. The ends lost 0 bases at V and 2 bases at J; junction bases unmatched: 14.

In its sample, this clonotype was seen many times. CDR3 DNA: TGTGCCAGCAGTTTATCGGTTAGCGGGAGGAACATTCAGTACTTC. It codes for CASSLSVSGRNIQYF. The chain has TRBV27 and TRBJ2-4, with 10 positions matching TRBD2. The CDR3 covers 15 residues. CDR1 is MNHEY and CDR2 is SMNVEV in the germline V gene (reference sequence). V was clipped by 0 bases and J by 7 bases; unmatched bases: 3.

There are a few counts of this clonotype. The CDR3 is CASSSVPVEQYF. CDR3 sequence (DNA): TGTGCCAGCAGCTCCGTCCCCGTCGAGCAGTACTTC. V and J are TRBV5-5 and TRBJ2-7; D gene ambiguous. The V end was cut by 3 bases, the J end by 6 bases, with 10 bases between. The CDR3 is 12 amino acids. Germline CDR1 reads SGHKS; CDR2 reads YYEKEE (reference sequence).